This TCR beta chain came from a study of blood T cell repertoires in COVID-19. Study summary: The study drew acute and convalescent COVID-19 samples from the United States, Italy and Spain. PBMCs, B-cell-depleted T cells, or T cells were the source of the cDNA or gDNA that made up the material.

Seattle patients were enrolled while actively infected and followed longitudinally. Methods used by the authors: Quantification of nucleated cells was approximated via reference gene primer amplification. This table comes from immunoSEQ multiplex PCR, and its TCRdb copy is limited to in-frame clones, with some not included. V, J and clone size derive from that table, while D and trimming were established from the DNA sequence. The sample has over 450,000 clones, approximately 89% seen once; the top ten hold around 0.95%. This receptor was taken from a man aged 18 to 29 with COVID-19, enrolled during active disease. The sequenced sample was peripheral blood.

As DNA, the CDR3 is TGCGCCAGCAGCCAAGATATATACGGGAGGGGGGATACGCAGTATTTT. Amino acid sequence: CASSQDIYGRGDTQYF. The rearrangement joins TRBV4-1 to TRBJ2-3, with TRBD2 identical over 8 bases. Germline CDR1 MGHRA, CDR2 YSYEKL. This CDR3 has 16 residues. Trimming took 0 bases from V and 6 from J; bases not matched to a gene: 8.